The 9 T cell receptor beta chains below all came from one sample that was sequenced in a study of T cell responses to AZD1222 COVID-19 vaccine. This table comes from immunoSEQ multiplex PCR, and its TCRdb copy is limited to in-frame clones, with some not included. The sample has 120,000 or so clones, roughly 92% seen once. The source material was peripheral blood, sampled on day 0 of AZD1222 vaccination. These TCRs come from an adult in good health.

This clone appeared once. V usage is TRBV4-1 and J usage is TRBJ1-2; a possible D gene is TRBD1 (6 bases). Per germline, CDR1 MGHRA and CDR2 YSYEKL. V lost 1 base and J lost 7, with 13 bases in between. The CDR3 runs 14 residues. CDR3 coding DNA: TGCGCCAGCAGCCAAGTCTTACAGGGTCCTGGCTACACCTTC. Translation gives CASSQVLQGPGYTF.

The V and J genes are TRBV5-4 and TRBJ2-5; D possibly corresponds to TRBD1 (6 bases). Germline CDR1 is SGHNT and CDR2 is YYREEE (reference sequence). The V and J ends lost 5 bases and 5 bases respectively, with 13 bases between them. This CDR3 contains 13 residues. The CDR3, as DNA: TGTGCCAGCAGGACTCAAGACAGGGAGACCCAGTACTTC. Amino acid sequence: CASRTQDRETQYF.

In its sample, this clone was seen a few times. The CDR3 region is CASSYASSGNTIYF. The DNA for the CDR3 is TGTGCCAGCAGCTACGCAAGCTCTGGAAACACCATATATTTT. This chain uses TRBV5-5 with TRBJ1-3; D gene ambiguous. Germline V lookup: CDR1 SGHKS, CDR2 YYEKEE (reference sequence). The CDR3 sequence is 14 residues long. The V gene lost 3 bases and the J gene lost 0 bases, with 7 bases spanning the gap.

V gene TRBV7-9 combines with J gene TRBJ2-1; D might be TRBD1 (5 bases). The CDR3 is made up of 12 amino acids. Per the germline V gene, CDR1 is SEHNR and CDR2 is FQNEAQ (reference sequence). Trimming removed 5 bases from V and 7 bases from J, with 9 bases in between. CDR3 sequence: CASSPQGNEQFF. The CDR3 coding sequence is TGTGCCAGCAGCCCCCAGGGAAATGAGCAGTTCTTC.

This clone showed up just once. The CDR3 loop reads CASSLRDRDHYGYTF. Here the CDR3 DNA reads TGCGCCAGCAGCTTGCGGGACAGGGATCACTATGGCTACACCTTC. This sequence joins TRBV5-1 and TRBJ1-2; 9 bases are shared with TRBD1. CDR1 is SGHRS, CDR2 YFSETQ, per germline. The V and J ends lost 1 base and 3 bases, in that order; junction bases with no gene match: 4. This CDR3 has 15 residues.

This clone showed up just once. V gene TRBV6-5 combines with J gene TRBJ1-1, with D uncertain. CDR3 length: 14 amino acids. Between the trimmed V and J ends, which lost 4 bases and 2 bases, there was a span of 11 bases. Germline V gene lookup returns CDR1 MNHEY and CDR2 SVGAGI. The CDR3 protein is CASSFVGVNTEAFF. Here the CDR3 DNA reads TGTGCCAGCAGTTTCGTTGGGGTCAACACTGAAGCTTTCTTT.

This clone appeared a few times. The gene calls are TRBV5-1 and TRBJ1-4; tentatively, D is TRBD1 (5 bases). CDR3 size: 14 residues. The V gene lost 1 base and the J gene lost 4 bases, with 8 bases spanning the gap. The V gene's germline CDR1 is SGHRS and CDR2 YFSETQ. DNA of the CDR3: TGCGCCAGCAGCTTGCAGGGACTTAATGAAAAACTGTTTTTT. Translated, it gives CASSLQGLNEKLFF.

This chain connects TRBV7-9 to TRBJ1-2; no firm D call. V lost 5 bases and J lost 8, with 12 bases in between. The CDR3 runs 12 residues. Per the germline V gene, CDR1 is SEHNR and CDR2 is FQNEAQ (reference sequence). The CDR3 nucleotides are TGTGCCAGCAGCGCTAGCCTCAAGGGCTACACCTTC. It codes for CASSASLKGYTF.

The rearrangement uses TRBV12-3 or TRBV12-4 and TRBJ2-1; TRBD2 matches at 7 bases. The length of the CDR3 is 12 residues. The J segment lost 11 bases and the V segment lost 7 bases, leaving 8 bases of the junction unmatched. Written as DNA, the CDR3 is TGTGCCAGCACAACTAGCGAGAGGCAGCAGTTCTTC. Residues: CASTTSERQQFF.